This entry describes one TCR beta chain. These data are taken from a study of blood T cell repertoires in COVID-19. At the level of the study: Samples of COVID-19 (acute and convalescent) were obtained from the United States, Italy and Spain. In each case, the material was cDNA or gDNA derived from T cells, B-cell-depleted T cells, or PBMCs.

CDR1 and CDR2 from the germline V gene are MNHEY and SVGAGI. The CDR3 covers 16 residues. Trimming removed 4 bases from V and 3 bases from J; junction bases left unmatched: 10. Seattle patients were enrolled during active infection and followed longitudinally. In the authors' workflow: Quantification of nucleated cells was approximated via reference gene primer amplification. Libraries were prepared by immunoSEQ multiplex PCR; TCRdb keeps only in-frame clonotypes and omits some of them. The V and J calls and clone size are taken from that table; D and trimming were inferred from the DNA. The data contain 25,000 to 30,000 clones, roughly 93% of them singletons.

This receptor was obtained from a woman aged 70-85 years with COVID-19, enrolled during active disease. Source material: peripheral blood. V usage is TRBV6-5 and J usage is TRBJ2-7; 9 bases are a match to TRBD1. In DNA, the CDR3 is TGTGCCAGCAGTTCTGGGGGGACAGGGCCCAACTACGAGCAGTACTTC. This gives the protein CASSSGGTGPNYEQYF.